A single sample is the source of the 22 T cell receptor beta chains below, sequenced in a study of beta chain features in type 1 diabetes. The isolated RNA, all of it, was reverse transcribed, so expressed TCRB transcripts were what got sequenced. Libraries were prepared by immunoSEQ multiplex PCR; TCRdb keeps only in-frame clonotypes and omits some of them. This table has 350,000 to 450,000 clones, roughly 13% appearing once. The sequenced sample consisted of naive CD4+ T cells from blood. The source of these receptors is a man aged 25-45 years in good health.

Only a few counts were recorded for this clone. This chain links TRBV5-1 with TRBJ2-1; TRBD1 might be the D (6 bases). CDR3 length: 15 residues. Germline loops: CDR1 SGHRS, CDR2 YFSETQ. Trimming took 0 bases from V and 0 from J, leaving 7 bases between them. CDR3 protein: CASSLAGVSYNEQFF. The CDR3 bases are TGCGCCAGCAGCTTGGCAGGGGTCTCCTACAATGAGCAGTTCTTC.

This clone was counted between two and nine times. The V call is TRBV9, the J call TRBJ2-3, with D hard to call. Germline V gene data show CDR1 as SGDLS and CDR2 as YYNGEE. Trimming removed 4 bases at V and 0 bases at J, with 12 bases between. This CDR3 has 15 residues. CDR3 sequence: CASSSSRTSTDTQYF. CDR3 nucleotides: TGTGCCAGCAGCTCCAGTCGTACTAGCACAGATACGCAGTATTTT.

With respect to this clone: Other DNA sequences in this specimen translate into the identical CDR3. The rearrangement joins TRBV7-2 to TRBJ2-1; 7 bases are a match to TRBD1. Unmatched junction bases numbered 10, after V lost 5 bases and J lost 6 bases. This CDR3 comprises 15 residues. The germline CDR1 and CDR2 sequences are SGHTA and FQGNSA. As DNA, the CDR3 is TGTGCCAGCAGCCCCCGGCAGGGGGTATTCAATGAGCAGTTCTTC. Its protein is CASSPRQGVFNEQFF.

The rearrangement uses TRBV29-1 and TRBJ2-3; tentatively, D is TRBD2 (6 bases). The germline V gene encodes CDR1 SQVTM and CDR2 ANQGSEA. V lost 6 bases, J lost 4 bases, and 14 bases lay in between. The CDR3 runs to 13 residues. In nucleotides, the CDR3 is TGCAGCGTCCCTGCGGCGGGATCAGATACGCAGTATTTT. It yields the protein CSVPAAGSDTQYF.

This sequence joins TRBV5-1 and TRBJ2-1, with 9 positions matching TRBD2. The CDR3 covers 15 residues. Germline assignment: CDR1 SGHRS and CDR2 YFSETQ. After removal of 5 bases from V and 7 bases from J, the junction contained 10 bases not matched to a gene. The CDR3 region is CASRAGTSFTNEQFF. Here the CDR3 DNA reads TGCGCCAGCAGAGCCGGGACTAGCTTTACTAATGAGCAGTTCTTC.

The chain uses TRBV7-9 and TRBJ1-1; no firm D call. From germline, CDR1 is SEHNR and CDR2 FQNEAQ (reference sequence). The CDR3 runs 17 residues. Trimming stripped 5 bases from V and 5 bases from J, with 24 bases between. This CDR3 reads CASSRPNGEGMGTEAFF. The CDR3 bases are TGTGCCAGCAGCCGCCCCAATGGTGAAGGGATGGGAACTGAAGCTTTCTTT.

The chain couples TRBV29-1 to TRBJ1-1; TRBD1 aligns across 7 bases. CDR3 length: 15 amino acids. Germline loops: CDR1 SQVTM, CDR2 ANQGSEA. With 7 bases clipped from V and 4 bases from J, the junction kept 15 bases outside the gene matches. CDR3 protein: CSAGQEGGIFTEAFF. CDR3 coding DNA: TGCAGCGCCGGACAGGAGGGGGGTATATTCACTGAAGCTTTCTTT.

The V call is TRBV4-3, the J call TRBJ1-2, with D possibly being TRBD1 (5 bases). V was shortened by 0 bases and J by 4 bases, with 15 bases between the two germline ends. The CDR3 covers 16 residues. Germline values: CDR1 LGHNA, CDR2 YSLEER. CDR3 amino acids: CASSQDWQGGSYGYTF. CDR3 nucleotides: TGCGCCAGCAGCCAAGATTGGCAGGGTGGTAGCTATGGCTACACCTTC.

This clone was seen a few times. The chain is built from TRBV9 and TRBJ1-2; D unclear. The length of the CDR3 is 15 residues. CDR1 and CDR2 from the germline V gene are SGDLS and YYNGEE. V lost 1 base, J lost 4 bases, and 14 bases lay in between. The CDR3 here is CASSVIWRAGYGYTF. The CDR3 nucleotides read TGTGCCAGCAGCGTAATCTGGAGGGCTGGCTATGGCTACACCTTC.

The chain joins TRBV5-6 to TRBJ2-3; TRBD1 agrees at 7 bases. The CDR3 has 15 residues. Germline loops: CDR1 SGHDT, CDR2 YYEEEE. V trimming: 4 bases; J trimming: 0 bases; junction bases outside the gene matches: 5. The CDR3 nucleotides are TGTGCCAGCAGCACGCTGGGACAGAGCACAGATACGCAGTATTTT. This encodes CASSTLGQSTDTQYF.

V is TRBV7-2 and J is TRBJ1-2; 9 bases agree with TRBD1. The CDR3 runs to 16 residues. Trimming took 5 bases from V and 8 from J; bases not matched to a gene: 15. Germline CDR1 reads SGHTA; CDR2 reads FQGNSA. In nucleotides, the CDR3 is TGTGCCAGCAGCCTCTACCGACAGGGGGAAACGGGAGGCTACACCTTC. It translates to CASSLYRQGETGGYTF.

This clone has more than one count but fewer than ten. The chain is built from TRBV7-8 and TRBJ1-1; D not certain. Germline CDR1 reads SGHVS; CDR2 reads FQNEAQ. The CDR3 is 15 residues long. V gave up 5 bases and J gave up 0 bases, with 13 bases separating them. CDR3: CASSPRPGMNTEAFF. CDR3 nucleotides: TGTGCCAGCAGCCCCCGCCCGGGCATGAACACTGAAGCTTTCTTT.

V and J are TRBV4-3 and TRBJ2-1; D not certain. The CDR3 extends over 15 amino acids. V lost 0 bases to trimming and J lost 0 bases, with 6 bases between them. Germline CDR1 reads LGHNA; CDR2 reads YSLEER. This CDR3 reads CASSQEQRSYNEQFF. The DNA of the CDR3 is TGCGCCAGCAGCCAAGAACAGCGCTCCTACAATGAGCAGTTCTTC.

The sample holds a few counts of this clone. The chain combines TRBV29-1 with TRBJ2-1, with D unresolved. The V end was cut by 1 base, the J end by 7 bases, with 14 bases between. The CDR3 runs 14 residues. Germline-derived CDR1 and CDR2 are SQVTM and ANQGSEA. The CDR3 loop is CSVEGHQRSNEQFF. CDR3 DNA: TGCAGCGTTGAAGGACACCAGAGGAGTAATGAGCAGTTCTTC.

The CDR3 protein is CAISESQKQELFF. The CDR3 region has the DNA TGTGCCATCAGTGAGTCCCAGAAGCAGGAGCTGTTTTTT. The J gene is TRBJ2-2, the V gene TRBV10-3; D remains ambiguous. The CDR3 has 13 residues. V was pared by 0 bases and J by 10 bases, with 9 bases between. Germline V gene data show CDR1 as ENHRY and CDR2 as SYGVKD.

The chain couples TRBV2 to TRBJ2-5, with D possibly TRBD1 on 6 matching bases. Trimming stripped 4 bases from V and 2 bases from J, with 11 bases between. Germline V gene sequence: CDR1 SNHLY, CDR2 FYNNEI. This CDR3 has 14 residues. CDR3 DNA: TGTGCCAGCAGTGCCTGGGACAATCAAGAGACCCAGTACTTC. Protein product: CASSAWDNQETQYF.

The chain joins TRBV30 to TRBJ1-4, with unresolved D. V gave up 0 bases and J gave up 8 bases, with 13 bases separating them. This CDR3 has 14 amino acids. Germline assignment: CDR1 GTSNPN and CDR2 SVGIG (reference sequence). The DNA for the CDR3 is TGTGCCTGGAGTGTAATGGTTGGCCGAGAAAAACTGTTTTTT. Translated, it gives CAWSVMVGREKLFF.

The chain is built from TRBV9 and TRBJ2-1; the D gene is possibly TRBD2 (6 bases). Germline CDR1 is SGDLS and CDR2 is YYNGEE. V was cut by 3 bases and J by 0 bases, with 16 bases left in between. This CDR3 contains 17 residues. CDR3 in DNA: TGTGCCAGCAGCGGTGCGAAACGGGGGAGCTCCTACAATGAGCAGTTCTTC. Its protein is CASSGAKRGSSYNEQFF.

This clone has only a few counts. The sample contains more than one DNA sequence encoding this CDR3. The chain is built from TRBV27 and TRBJ2-5, with a weak D call TRBD1 (6 bases). V lost 3 bases to trimming and J lost 5 bases, with 7 bases between them. CDR1 is MNHEY and CDR2 is SMNVEV in the germline V gene (reference sequence). This CDR3 is 12 amino acids long. This chain's CDR3 is CASSFRGETQYF. The CDR3 DNA sequence: TGTGCCAGCAGTTTCAGGGGTGAGACCCAGTACTTC.

V gene TRBV30 combines with J gene TRBJ2-1, with 8 nucleotides matching TRBD1. Trimming removed 4 bases from V and 8 bases from J; junction bases left unmatched: 10. This CDR3 contains 14 residues. Germline V gives CDR1 GTSNPN, CDR2 SVGIG (reference sequence). The CDR3 DNA reads as TGTGCCTGGAAAAGAGGGACAGGCCTCGATGAGCAGTTCTTC. The encoded protein is CAWKRGTGLDEQFF. Combining the CDR3 with reference TRBV30 and TRBJ2-1 gives the whole variable domain SQTIHQWPATLVQPVGSPLSLECTVEGTSNPNLYWYRQAAGRGLQLLFYSVGIGQISSEVPQNLSASRPQDRQFILSSKKLLLSDSGFYLCAWKRGTGLDEQFFGPGTRLTVL.

The chain links TRBV4-3 to TRBJ2-2; D is unclear. Trimming stripped 1 base from V and 6 bases from J, with 12 bases between. Germline V gene data show CDR1 as LGHNA and CDR2 as YSLEER. This CDR3 is built from 15 residues. Here the CDR3 reads CASSQVLGFAGELFF. CDR3 coding DNA: TGCGCCAGCAGCCAAGTCCTAGGCTTTGCCGGGGAGCTGTTTTTT.

This chain links TRBV7-2 with TRBJ1-5, with D unclear. Per germline, CDR1 SGHTA and CDR2 FQGNSA. The V gene lost 1 base and the J gene lost 3 bases, with 10 bases spanning the gap. The CDR3 sequence is 15 residues long. The CDR3 sequence is CASSLGQPDNQPQHF. The CDR3, as DNA: TGTGCCAGCAGCTTAGGGCAGCCTGACAATCAGCCCCAGCATTTT.